These 14 T cell receptor beta chains were all obtained from the same sample, sequenced in a study of CD8+CD57+ T cells in acquired aplastic anemia. Profiling that covered TCR beta VDJ and CDR3 relied on genomic DNA as its template. Using its own MiXCR run on the reads, TCRdb lists one record per CDR3 protein. Of approximately 270,000 distinct CDR3 sequences listed, 45% to 65% are singletons. The sequenced sample was sorted CD4+, CD8+, or CD8+CD57+ T cells (not recorded which) from PBMCs. These receptors were collected from a human donor with severe aplastic anemia or a healthy control (not recorded which).

The chain combines TRBV20-1 with TRBJ2-3; 14 bases match TRBD2. The trim removed 5 bases at V and 4 bases at J, leaving 11 bases unmatched. Germline V gene sequence: CDR1 DFQATT, CDR2 SNEGSKA (reference sequence). The CDR3 has 17 residues. The CDR3 DNA follows: TGCAGTGCTCCCGTTCCGGGACTAGCGGGAGTCGCAGATACGCAGTATTTT. It encodes CSAPVPGLAGVADTQYF.

The chain recombines TRBV19 with TRBJ1-4; no definite D call. V dropped 3 bases and J dropped 4 bases, with 6 bases sitting between them. CDR1 and CDR2 (germline): LNHDA, SQIVND (reference sequence). CDR3 length equals 13 residues. Written as DNA, the CDR3 is TGTGCCAGTAGTATGAAGAGTAATGAAAAACTGTTTTTT. Translating it yields CASSMKSNEKLFF.

The chain recombines TRBV11-1 with TRBJ2-3, with TRBD2 identical over 11 bases. Germline V lookup: CDR1 SGHAT, CDR2 FQDESV (reference sequence). The J segment lost 2 bases and the V segment lost 4 bases, leaving 2 bases of the junction unmatched. CDR3 length: 15 amino acids. In DNA form, the CDR3 reads TGTGCCAGCAGCTATAGCGGGGGGGACACAGATACGCAGTATTTT. This sequence encodes CASSYSGGDTDTQYF.

The chain employs TRBV5-1 and TRBJ1-4; D remains unclear. The V and J ends lost 3 bases and 5 bases respectively, with 14 bases between them. Per germline, CDR1 SGHRS and CDR2 YFSETQ. This CDR3 is built from 15 residues. Here the CDR3 DNA reads TGCGCCAGCAGCTCCCCCGACGCTTTCAATGAAAAACTGTTTTTT. Amino acid sequence: CASSSPDAFNEKLFF.

Details on this clonotype: This may come from a read error, since a much larger clone is one base off. This chain links TRBV6-2 or TRBV6-3 with TRBJ1-6; 9 bases map to TRBD1. J was trimmed by 11 bases and V by 5 bases; bases with no gene match: 7. CDR1 MNHEY and CDR2 SVGEGT come from the germline V gene. The CDR3 spans 14 residues. CDR3 amino acids: CASSRQGENPPLHF. The DNA of the CDR3 is TGTGCCAGCAGTCGACAGGGGGAAAATCCACCCCTCCACTTT.

This clonotype was observed at least ten times. This chain joins TRBV10-3 and TRBJ2-7; D tentatively fits TRBD1 or TRBD2 (6 bases each). Germline CDR1 ENHRY, CDR2 SYGVKD. The germline V and J ends were trimmed by 3 bases and 0 bases, with 21 bases remaining between them. The CDR3 extends over 18 amino acids. The CDR3 coding sequence is TGTGCCATCAGTGAAGGGGGAAGGGGGGCTACGGACTCCTACGAGCAGTACTTC. Translated: CAISEGGRGATDSYEQYF.

J is TRBJ1-3 and V is TRBV29-1; no firm D call. Germline V CDR1 and CDR2: SQVTM, ANQGSEA. V lost 3 bases and J lost 0, with 15 bases in between. This CDR3 spans 16 amino acids. CDR3 sequence (DNA): TGCAGCGTTGACCTCCCGGCACTTAACTCTGGAAACACCATATATTTT. Protein: CSVDLPALNSGNTIYF.

This clonotype was seen many times. The chain has TRBV11-2 and TRBJ2-7; 8 nucleotides align to TRBD2. V shed 5 bases and J 3 bases; nucleotides not matched to a gene: 12. There are 16 residues in the CDR3. Germline V gives CDR1 SGHAT, CDR2 FQNNGV. The CDR3 loop reads CASSQAGVAGIYEQYF. Here the CDR3 DNA reads TGTGCCAGCAGCCAGGCCGGGGTAGCGGGGATCTACGAGCAGTACTTC.

This clonotype was counted between two and nine times. The gene calls are TRBV9 and TRBJ1-5; perhaps TRBD1 as D (5 bases). Per the germline V gene, CDR1 is SGDLS and CDR2 is YYNGEE. The V end lost 2 bases, the J end lost 4 bases, and 10 bases lay between the germline ends. The CDR3 length is 14 residues. This CDR3 is CASSVGTGNQPQHF. CDR3 DNA sequence: TGTGCCAGCAGCGTGGGGACTGGTAATCAGCCCCAGCATTTT.

Only a few counts were recorded for this clonotype. The rearrangement joins TRBV20-1 to TRBJ1-6; D is unresolved. The CDR3 has 13 amino acids. The germline CDR1 and CDR2 sequences are DFQATT and SNEGSKA (reference sequence). V was clipped by 1 base and J by 6 bases, with 7 bases between them. The DNA for the CDR3 is TGCAGTGCTAGAGTGCAGTTTAATTCACCCCTCCACTTT. This encodes CSARVQFNSPLHF.

V and J are TRBV5-1 and TRBJ2-5; 7 bases fit TRBD2. CDR3 length equals 15 residues. V shed 1 base, J shed 3 bases, and the junction held 6 bases outside the gene matches. Germline values: CDR1 SGHRS, CDR2 YFSETQ. This CDR3 reads CASSLSGSGEETQYF. The DNA of the CDR3 is TGCGCCAGCAGCTTGAGTGGGAGCGGGGAAGAGACCCAGTACTTC.

The chain employs TRBV24-1 and TRBJ2-3, with D possibly being TRBD1 (6 bases). Germline V gene sequence: CDR1 KGHDR, CDR2 SFDVKD. Trimming stripped 2 bases from V and 0 bases from J, with 11 bases between. The CDR3 is 16 residues long. The CDR3 sequence: CATSDWETGSTDTQYF. For the CDR3, the DNA is TGTGCCACCAGTGATTGGGAGACAGGAAGCACAGATACGCAGTATTTT.

The chain combines TRBV29-1 with TRBJ2-2; D unresolved. From germline, CDR1 is SQVTM and CDR2 ANQGSEA. The V end was cut by 2 bases, the J end by 1 base, with 5 bases between. The CDR3 has 13 amino acids. The CDR3, as DNA: TGCAGCGTTGAACCAGAGAACACCGGGGAGCTGTTTTTT. Translating gives CSVEPENTGELFF.

This clonotype has a handful of counts. This chain uses TRBV7-8 with TRBJ2-7, with D maybe TRBD1 (5 bases). Trimming took off 1 base at V and 2 bases at J, with 9 bases between the two ends. The CDR3 spans 14 residues. Germline lookup yields CDR1 SGHVS and CDR2 FQNEAQ. The CDR3 loop is CASSLVQVAYEQYF. CDR3 bases: TGTGCCAGCAGCTTAGTACAGGTCGCCTACGAGCAGTACTTC.